A single sample gave rise to the 27 T cell receptor beta chains below, sequenced in a study of blood T cell repertoires in COVID-19. Repertoires were generated with immunoSEQ multiplex PCR, while TCRdb's copy carries only in-frame clones and drops some. The sample contains about 70,000 clones, 80% to 90% of which appear only once. The sequenced sample was peripheral blood. Receptors were obtained from a woman in her late teens or twenties with acute or convalescent COVID-19.

The chain joins TRBV6-5 to TRBJ1-5; tentative D call: TRBD1 (6 bases). V shed 6 bases and J shed 7 bases, with 16 bases lying between them. CDR1 and CDR2 (germline): MNHEY, SVGAGI. The CDR3 loop spans 14 amino acids. In nucleotides, the CDR3 is TGTGCCAGCAGGGCAACAGGGTCCGGGCAGCCCCAGCATTTT. Its translation: CASRATGSGQPQHF.

Here the CDR3 reads CATSGTATYEQYF. As DNA, the CDR3 is TGTGCCACCTCCGGGACAGCTACCTACGAGCAGTACTTC. The rearrangement joins TRBV15 to TRBJ2-7, with 7 bases that match TRBD1. The CDR3 is 13 residues long. Germline values: CDR1 LNHNV, CDR2 YYDKDF (reference sequence). The trim removed 8 bases at V and 2 bases at J, leaving 6 bases unmatched.

The chain combines TRBV10-2 with TRBJ2-5; 10 bases agree with TRBD1. Germline-derived CDR1 and CDR2 are WSHSY and SAAADI. The length of the CDR3 is 16 residues. V dropped 4 bases and J dropped 5; count of bases not matched to a gene: 10. CDR3 DNA sequence: TGCGCCAGCAGTGCACGGACAGGGGGTATGAGGGAGACCCAGTACTTC. Translated, it gives CASSARTGGMRETQYF.

The rearrangement uses TRBV6-5 and TRBJ1-3, with D perhaps matching TRBD1 (5 bases). Germline loops: CDR1 MNHEY, CDR2 SVGAGI. The germline V and J ends were trimmed by 2 bases and 2 bases, with 13 bases remaining between them. The CDR3 is 16 amino acids. CDR3 DNA: TGTGCCAGCAGTTACGGGGGGTTAGGGGCTGGAAACACCATATATTTT. Protein product: CASSYGGLGAGNTIYF.

The sample holds many counts of this clone. V usage is TRBV6-5 and J usage is TRBJ1-1, with D perhaps matching TRBD1 (5 bases). Trimming removed 5 bases from V and 1 base from J, with 8 bases in between. The CDR3 runs 13 residues. In germline, CDR1 is MNHEY, CDR2 SVGAGI. The CDR3 DNA reads TGTGCCAGCAGTCAGACAGCGAACACTGAAGCTTTCTTT. Its translation is CASSQTANTEAFF.

The chain carries TRBV28 and TRBJ2-3, with TRBD2 identical over 8 bases. CDR3 size: 15 residues. The V and J ends lost 2 bases and 5 bases, in that order; junction bases with no gene match: 6. Germline CDR1 and CDR2: MDHEN and SYDVKM. CDR3 nucleotide sequence: TGTGCCAGCAGTTTACACGGGGGGGCCAGAGATACGCAGTATTTT. Its protein is CASSLHGGARDTQYF.

The chain combines TRBV6-6 with TRBJ2-1; no clear D gene. CDR3 length equals 17 residues. CDR1 is MNHNY, CDR2 SVGAGI, per germline (reference sequence). Trimming left V 5 bases short and J 5 bases short, with 22 bases between. The CDR3 protein is CASSPLRLGLRDNEQFF. In DNA form, the CDR3 reads TGTGCCAGCAGTCCGCTAAGGCTAGGTCTTCGGGACAATGAGCAGTTCTTC.

In its sample, this clone was seen once. The gene calls are TRBV18 and TRBJ2-1; the match to TRBD1 covers 10 bases. Germline CDR1 and CDR2: KGHSH and LQKENI. J gave up 6 bases and V 2 bases, and 7 bases lay outside the gene matches. The CDR3 is made up of 16 amino acids. The CDR3 DNA reads TGTGCCAGCTCACCATCCGACAGGGGGCCGGGCAATGAGCAGTTCTTC. This encodes CASSPSDRGPGNEQFF.

This clone has only one observation. This rearrangement joins TRBV2 to TRBJ1-4; TRBD1 is a possible D gene (5 bases). The V gene lost 7 bases and the J gene lost 0 bases, with 12 bases spanning the gap. The CDR3 sequence is 15 residues long. Germline assignment: CDR1 SNHLY and CDR2 FYNNEI. The CDR3 bases are TGTGCCAGCAAGGGGACTCAGTCAACTAATGAAAAACTGTTTTTT. Translated: CASKGTQSTNEKLFF.

This clone appeared a single time. The V call is TRBV6-5, the J call TRBJ1-5; TRBD1 aligns across 10 bases. V was clipped by 4 bases and J by 3 bases; unmatched bases: 3. Germline lookup yields CDR1 MNHEY and CDR2 SVGAGI. The CDR3 spans 15 residues. Here the CDR3 DNA reads TGTGCCAGCAGTTTCGACAGGGGGCACAATCAGCCCCAGCATTTT. Its translation is CASSFDRGHNQPQHF.

This chain links TRBV7-6 with TRBJ1-6; no clear D. Trimming left V 5 bases short and J 9 bases short, with 14 bases between. This CDR3 has 14 amino acids. The V gene's germline CDR1 is SGHVS and CDR2 FNYEAQ. For the CDR3, the DNA is TGTGCCAGCAGCCCAATACCCGGGAGTTCACCCCTCCACTTT. This translates into CASSPIPGSSPLHF.

This chain joins TRBV12-3 or TRBV12-4 and TRBJ1-6, with D maybe TRBD1 (5 bases). This CDR3 is 13 amino acids long. V lost 11 bases, J lost 7 bases, and 15 bases lay in between. The chain's CDR3 is CAADSNLNSPLHF. DNA of the CDR3: TGTGCCGCCGACAGTAACTTAAATTCACCCCTCCACTTT.

J is TRBJ2-5 and V is TRBV9; D is unclear. CDR3 length: 15 residues. Germline V gene sequence: CDR1 SGDLS, CDR2 YYNGEE. The V end was cut by 4 bases, the J end by 0 bases, with 13 bases between. The CDR3 DNA is TGTGCCAGCAGCACAAACCCAGGAAACCAAGAGACCCAGTACTTC. Protein product: CASSTNPGNQETQYF. Looking up the rest from reference TRBV9 and TRBJ2-5 gives the full variable domain: DSGVTQTPKHLITATGQRVTLRCSPRSGDLSVYWYQQSLDQGLQFLIQYYNGEERAKGNILERFSAQQFPDLHSELNLSSLELGDSALYFCASSTNPGNQETQYFGPGTRLLVL.

The chain couples TRBV15 to TRBJ2-3, with 9 bases lining up with TRBD2. Trimming at V came to 0 bases and at J to 3 bases, leaving 10 bases not matched to a gene. This CDR3 is 18 amino acids long. Germline values: CDR1 LNHNV, CDR2 YYDKDF (reference sequence). CDR3 sequence: CATSRDGRAGGLTDTQYF. CDR3 bases: TGTGCCACCAGCAGAGATGGTAGAGCGGGGGGATTAACAGATACGCAGTATTTT.

V and J are TRBV9 and TRBJ1-1; D may be TRBD1 (5 bases). The CDR3 covers 15 residues. V was pared by 0 bases and J by 2 bases, with 11 bases between. Germline CDR1 and CDR2: SGDLS and YYNGEE. The CDR3 nucleotides read TGTGCCAGCAGCGTAGGTGGCGGGGGAAACACTGAAGCTTTCTTT. This encodes CASSVGGGGNTEAFF.

The chain's CDR3 is CASSSGGPRGYQETQYF. The CDR3 DNA is TGTGCCAGCAGTTCCGGGGGGCCGAGGGGTTACCAAGAGACCCAGTACTTC. The genes are TRBV6-2 or TRBV6-3 and TRBJ2-5; maybe TRBD2 (7 bases). The CDR3 loop spans 17 amino acids. Germline V gives CDR1 MNHEY, CDR2 SVGEGT. The V gene lost 4 bases and the J gene lost 0 bases, with 18 bases spanning the gap.

The chain uses TRBV10-3 and TRBJ2-1, with D unclear. Trimming cost V 8 bases and J 7 bases, with 12 bases left between them. Germline V gives CDR1 ENHRY, CDR2 SYGVKD. The CDR3 extends over 12 amino acids. CDR3 residues: CAIAGAGNEQFF. The CDR3 nucleotides read TGTGCCATCGCCGGCGCCGGGAATGAGCAGTTCTTC.

The CDR3: CASSYELAGGLVGYEQYF. The CDR3 nucleotides are TGTGCCAGCAGTTACGAGTTAGCGGGAGGGCTGGTCGGCTACGAGCAGTACTTC. This chain uses TRBV6-2 or TRBV6-3 with TRBJ2-7, with TRBD2 identical over 11 bases. V shed 2 bases and J 3 bases; nucleotides not matched to a gene: 12. Germline CDR1 MNHEY, CDR2 SVGEGT. The CDR3 spans 18 residues.

The rearrangement uses TRBV11-2 and TRBJ1-1; 8 positions agree with TRBD1. After removal of 3 bases from V and 3 bases from J, the junction contained 6 bases not matched to a gene. The CDR3 totals 15 residues. Germline lookup yields CDR1 SGHAT and CDR2 FQNNGV. CDR3 loop: CASSLAGGRYTEAFF. In nucleotides, the CDR3 is TGTGCCAGCAGCTTGGCAGGGGGCAGATACACTGAAGCTTTCTTT.

This chain links TRBV20-1 with TRBJ2-5, with 10 bases aligning to TRBD2. After removal of 3 bases from V and 9 bases from J, the junction contained 19 bases not matched to a gene. CDR3 length equals 17 residues. The V gene's germline CDR1 is DFQATT and CDR2 SNEGSKA (reference sequence). CDR3 sequence reads: CSASLRLAGPNRGAQYF. CDR3 nucleotide sequence: TGCAGTGCTAGTCTTAGACTAGCGGGCCCAAACCGCGGGGCCCAGTACTTC.

The CDR3 protein is CASSSGLAGVETQYF. In DNA, the CDR3 is TGCGCCAGCAGCTCGGGGTTAGCGGGGGTTGAGACCCAGTACTTC. The gene calls are TRBV5-1 and TRBJ2-5, with 9 nucleotides matching TRBD2. V lost 3 bases and J lost 5; bases outside the gene matches: 8. The CDR3 loop spans 15 amino acids. Germline V CDR1 and CDR2: SGHRS, YFSETQ.

The chain recombines TRBV25-1 with TRBJ2-1, with unresolved D. V lost 2 bases, J lost 4 bases, and 12 bases lay in between. The CDR3 has 15 amino acids. Germline V gene data show CDR1 as MGHDK and CDR2 as SYGVNS. The CDR3 here is CASSEDSPAYNEQFF. The CDR3, as DNA: TGTGCCAGCAGTGAAGACTCCCCCGCGTACAATGAGCAGTTCTTC.

The V gene is TRBV6-2 or TRBV6-3, the J gene TRBJ2-1; 12 nucleotides align to TRBD2. Germline V CDR1 and CDR2: MNHEY, SVGEGT. After removal of 5 bases from V and 6 bases from J, the junction contained 5 bases not matched to a gene. This CDR3 region has 15 residues. CDR3 sequence reads: CASSTASGRGNEQFF. CDR3 sequence (DNA): TGTGCCAGCAGTACGGCTAGCGGGAGGGGCAATGAGCAGTTCTTC.

The CDR3 nucleotides read TGTGCCACCAGTGATTTGCAACCCGGGTATAGCAATCAGCCCCAGCATTTT. This sequence encodes CATSDLQPGYSNQPQHF. The V gene is TRBV24-1, the J gene TRBJ1-5; unclear D gene. The CDR3 is 17 amino acids. The germline gives CDR1 KGHDR, CDR2 SFDVKD. Trimming pared 0 bases from V and 0 bases from J, leaving 11 bases between.

This chain uses TRBV7-8 with TRBJ1-6, with 7 bases that match TRBD1. V trimming: 3 bases; J trimming: 10 bases; junction bases outside the gene matches: 3. CDR1 is SGHVS and CDR2 is FQNEAQ in the germline V gene. The CDR3 loop spans 13 amino acids. CDR3 coding DNA: TGTGCCAGCAGCTTCGGGACAGCCTCACCCCTCCACTTT. This encodes CASSFGTASPLHF.

The chain recombines TRBV28 with TRBJ2-1, with TRBD2 as a possible D gene (7 bases). V lost 3 bases to trimming and J lost 2 bases, with 11 bases between them. The CDR3 covers 15 residues. Germline-derived CDR1 and CDR2 are MDHEN and SYDVKM. Here the CDR3 DNA reads TGTGCCAGCAGTTTCCGGGGGGCGACCTACAATGAGCAGTTCTTC. Its translation: CASSFRGATYNEQFF.

The V and J genes are TRBV7-8 and TRBJ2-5, with TRBD2 identical over 10 bases. With 0 bases clipped from V and 6 bases from J, the junction kept 7 bases outside the gene matches. Germline CDR1 is SGHVS and CDR2 is FQNEAQ. The CDR3 loop spans 16 amino acids. In nucleotides, the CDR3 is TGTGCCAGCAGCTTAGCGGTCGGACTAGCGGCAAAGACCCAGTACTTC. This codes for CASSLAVGLAAKTQYF.